The T cell receptor (beta chain) described here comes from a study of T cell repertoires and HLA-DP antigens. Assay used: immunoSEQ multiplex PCR; TCRdb lists only in-frame clones, some missing. The sample carries about 110,000 clones, 80% to 95% recorded once. Comments on this clone: Its antigen is as yet unknown.

This CDR3 has 16 amino acids. CDR1 is MNHNY and CDR2 is SVGAGI in the germline V gene (reference sequence). The V end lost 6 bases, the J end lost 7 bases, and 21 bases lay between the germline ends. This chain joins TRBV6-6 and TRBJ1-4; no clear D. This TCR came from a woman between 18 and 30 years old in good health and CMV-seronegative. Sequenced input: CD4+ T cells from PBMCs. This CDR3 reads CASRIPRPGEGEKLFF. The CDR3 DNA is TGTGCCAGCAGGATCCCCCGCCCCGGGGAGGGTGAAAAACTGTTTTTT.